This entry lists 8 T cell receptor beta chains sequenced from one sample in a study of cytomegalovirus exposure and HLA in healthy donors. PCR was performed using 60 Vbeta and 13 Jbeta primers. Assay used: immunoSEQ multiplex PCR; TCRdb lists only in-frame clones, some missing. The sample lists 100,000 to 150,000 clones; 80% were seen once. The sample consisted of PBMCs. The receptor source for this set is a female donor in good health and CMV-seropositive.

The chain is built from TRBV6-5 and TRBJ2-7; 9 nucleotides align to TRBD1. After removal of 2 bases from V and 1 base from J, the junction contained 3 bases not matched to a gene. Germline CDR1 reads MNHEY; CDR2 reads SVGAGI. This CDR3 spans 15 amino acids. The CDR3 nucleotides read TGTGCCAGCAGTTACGGGGGACAGGGTTCCTACGAGCAGTACTTC. Amino acid sequence: CASSYGGQGSYEQYF.

Only a few counts were recorded for this clone. The V call is TRBV6-5, the J call TRBJ1-5; TRBD1 might be the D (5 bases). Germline-derived CDR1 and CDR2 are MNHEY and SVGAGI. Trimming removed 4 bases at V and 6 bases at J, with 13 bases between. The CDR3 contains 14 residues. CDR3 DNA sequence: TGTGCCAGCAGTTTGGGTCAGGGAAGTCAGCCCCAGCATTTT. Its translation: CASSLGQGSQPQHF.

This chain connects TRBV5-1 to TRBJ2-7; 12 nucleotides match TRBD2. This CDR3 comprises 15 residues. Looked up from germline, CDR1 is SGHRS and CDR2 is YFSETQ. J gave up 0 bases and V 2 bases, and 0 bases lay outside the gene matches. The CDR3 DNA reads as TGCGCCAGCAGCTTACTAGCGGGGGGCTCCTACGAGCAGTACTTC. This translates into CASSLLAGGSYEQYF.

The rearrangement uses TRBV4-1 and TRBJ1-1; possibly TRBD1 for D (5 bases). The germline V gene has CDR1 MGHRA and CDR2 YSYEKL. V lost 0 bases and J lost 6, with 14 bases in between. The CDR3 loop spans 15 amino acids. Here the CDR3 reads CASSQDQAGMAEAFF. For the CDR3, the DNA is TGCGCCAGCAGCCAAGATCAGGCAGGGATGGCTGAAGCTTTCTTT.

This clone has a handful of counts. The chain links TRBV6-1 to TRBJ1-2; possible D gene TRBD1, 5 bases. The CDR3 covers 15 residues. The germline V gene encodes CDR1 MNHNS and CDR2 SASEGT. V was trimmed by 3 bases and J by 8 bases, leaving 19 bases between them. CDR3 in amino acids: CASSDLNGRVSGYTF. In DNA form, the CDR3 reads TGTGCCAGCAGTGATTTAAATGGCAGGGTGAGCGGCTACACCTTC.

J is TRBJ2-5 and V is TRBV4-3; D ambiguous. CDR1 and CDR2 (germline): LGHNA, YSLEER. The ends were cut back, 0 bases at V and 5 bases at J, with 7 bases in the middle. The CDR3 contains 13 residues. The CDR3 sequence is CASSQDPAETQYF. DNA for the CDR3: TGCGCCAGCAGCCAAGATCCAGCGGAGACCCAGTACTTC.

The chain combines TRBV30 with TRBJ1-2; TRBD1 might be the D (5 bases). Trimming took 8 bases from V and 6 from J, leaving 13 bases between them. This CDR3 has 11 residues. CDR1 is GTSNPN, CDR2 SVGIG, per germline (reference sequence). The DNA for the CDR3 is TGTGCCCGCGGGACGGACCATGGCTACACCTTC. It encodes CARGTDHGYTF.

The chain couples TRBV19 to TRBJ2-1, with TRBD2 matching over 12 bases. The CDR3 is made up of 16 amino acids. Looked up from germline, CDR1 is LNHDA and CDR2 is SQIVND (reference sequence). V dropped 4 bases and J dropped 1; count of bases not matched to a gene: 2. CDR3 DNA: TGTGCCAGTAGTACACTAGCGGGGGGTTCCTACAATGAGCAGTTCTTC. As protein: CASSTLAGGSYNEQFF.